A single sample is the source of the 30 T cell receptor beta chains below, sequenced in a study of blood T cell repertoires in COVID-19. Repertoires were generated with immunoSEQ multiplex PCR, while TCRdb's copy carries only in-frame clones and drops some. Among over 50,000 clones, about nine tenths were seen once, and the ten largest hold about 7%. Sample: peripheral blood. The origin of the receptors is a woman aged 55 to 70 with active or convalescent COVID-19.

The J gene is TRBJ1-3, the V gene TRBV9; D remains unclear. Germline CDR1 is SGDLS and CDR2 is YYNGEE. The CDR3 extends over 17 amino acids. V was shortened by 0 bases and J by 0 bases, with 13 bases between the two germline ends. CDR3 nucleotide sequence: TGTGCCAGCAGCGTAGATTACCCGAGGGACTCTGGAAACACCATATATTTT. This translates into CASSVDYPRDSGNTIYF.

This clone was counted once. The same CDR3 also results from other DNA sequences found in this sample. The genes are TRBV9 and TRBJ1-5; 9 bases map to TRBD1. The CDR3 totals 14 residues. Trimming removed 0 bases from V and 6 bases from J; junction bases left unmatched: 1. CDR1 is SGDLS and CDR2 is YYNGEE in the germline V gene. Here the CDR3 DNA reads TGTGCCAGCAGCGTAGGACAGGGGGGTCAGCCCCAGCATTTT. Protein product: CASSVGQGGQPQHF.

The chain employs TRBV6-6 and TRBJ2-1, with TRBD1 matching over 7 bases. The V and J ends lost 6 bases and 0 bases, in that order; junction bases with no gene match: 8. The CDR3 runs to 16 residues. Germline V gene lookup returns CDR1 MNHNY and CDR2 SVGAGI (reference sequence). CDR3 bases: TGTGCCAGCAGCGCACACAGGGGCAACTCCTACAATGAGCAGTTCTTC. It yields the protein CASSAHRGNSYNEQFF.

V gene TRBV29-1 combines with J gene TRBJ2-1, with 9 bases identical to TRBD1. The V segment lost 6 bases and the J segment 6 bases; nucleotides outside the gene matches: 6. The CDR3 sequence is 13 residues long. Per the germline V gene, CDR1 is SQVTM and CDR2 is ANQGSEA. The CDR3 region is CSVGQGIINEQFF. CDR3 nucleotides: TGCAGCGTCGGACAGGGGATAATCAATGAGCAGTTCTTC.

V gene TRBV6-5 combines with J gene TRBJ1-1; 9 nucleotides align to TRBD1. Losses at the gene ends were 6 bases for V and 1 base for J; bases not matched to a gene: 3. Germline CDR1 is MNHEY and CDR2 is SVGAGI. The CDR3 length is 14 residues. CDR3 sequence (DNA): TGTGCCAGCAGAGGACAGGGGCCGAACACTGAAGCTTTCTTT. This codes for CASRGQGPNTEAFF.

The V gene is TRBV9, the J gene TRBJ2-1; 11 nucleotides match TRBD2. Germline V gene lookup returns CDR1 SGDLS and CDR2 YYNGEE. Unmatched junction bases numbered 6, after V lost 4 bases and J lost 9 bases. The CDR3 is 14 amino acids. In DNA, the CDR3 is TGTGCCAGCAGCACTAGCGGGAGAGATATTGAGCAGTTCTTC. Its translation is CASSTSGRDIEQFF.

In its sample, this clone was seen a few times. The chain uses TRBV6-5 and TRBJ2-7, with D maybe TRBD2 (5 bases). Germline loops: CDR1 MNHEY, CDR2 SVGAGI. V gave up 1 base and J gave up 1 base, with 11 bases separating them. CDR3 length: 15 residues. CDR3 sequence (DNA): TGTGCCAGCAGTTACTTCCGGGGAGCGTCCTACGAGCAGTACTTC. Protein sequence: CASSYFRGASYEQYF.

The chain uses TRBV5-1 and TRBJ2-1; 10 bases map to TRBD2. In germline, CDR1 is SGHRS, CDR2 YFSETQ. The CDR3 has 14 residues. V trimming: 0 bases; J trimming: 14 bases; junction bases outside the gene matches: 8. CDR3 region: CASSLESGRAPKFF. CDR3 nucleotide sequence: TGCGCCAGCAGCTTGGAAAGCGGGAGGGCCCCCAAGTTCTTC.

The chain is built from TRBV27 and TRBJ2-7; tentatively, D is TRBD2 (6 bases). V was shortened by 5 bases and J by 3 bases, with 14 bases between the two germline ends. The germline CDR1 and CDR2 sequences are MNHEY and SMNVEV (reference sequence). There are 14 residues in the CDR3. The CDR3 DNA sequence: TGTGCCAGCAGTCTAAGGAGGGGAAGCTACGAGCAGTACTTC. This gives the protein CASSLRRGSYEQYF.

V is TRBV10-3 and J is TRBJ2-5; no definite D call. The CDR3 contains 13 residues. CDR1 and CDR2 (germline): ENHRY, SYGVKD. V was clipped by 5 bases and J by 2 bases, with 9 bases between them. The CDR3 DNA is TGTGCCATCAGTCTTAACTTACAAGAGACCCAGTACTTC. Translation gives CAISLNLQETQYF.

This chain links TRBV19 with TRBJ1-2; 8 nucleotides match TRBD1. Germline CDR1 LNHDA, CDR2 SQIVND (reference sequence). J lost 4 bases, V lost 4 bases, and 5 bases had no gene match. CDR3 length: 14 residues. The CDR3 nucleotides are TGTGCCAGTAGTACCCCAGGACAGGGCTATGGCTACACCTTC. Encoded protein: CASSTPGQGYGYTF.

The rearrangement uses TRBV4-1 and TRBJ1-3, with no clear D. Germline CDR1 MGHRA, CDR2 YSYEKL. Trimming pared 0 bases from V and 3 bases from J, leaving 12 bases between. The CDR3 runs 16 residues. The CDR3 reads CASSQDLEALGNTIYF. The CDR3 DNA sequence: TGCGCCAGCAGCCAAGATCTGGAGGCACTTGGAAACACCATATATTTT.

This clone appeared a single time. This chain joins TRBV6-5 and TRBJ1-3, with D perhaps matching TRBD1 (6 bases). The V end was cut by 0 bases, the J end by 4 bases, with 7 bases between. This CDR3 comprises 14 residues. Germline V gene sequence: CDR1 MNHEY, CDR2 SVGAGI. CDR3 amino acids: CASSYSGQGNTIYF. CDR3 sequence (DNA): TGTGCCAGCAGTTACTCCGGACAGGGAAACACCATATATTTT.

The chain employs TRBV19 and TRBJ2-7; 12 nucleotides match TRBD1. The CDR3 has 17 amino acids. After removal of 6 bases from V and 5 bases from J, the junction contained 14 bases not matched to a gene. CDR1 is LNHDA, CDR2 SQIVND, per germline (reference sequence). Here the CDR3 DNA reads TGTGCCAGTAGAGCGGTCGGGACAGGGGGCGCGATCAACGAGCAGTACTTC. Translated: CASRAVGTGGAINEQYF.

The chain has TRBV7-2 and TRBJ1-2; D is uncertain. Per the germline V gene, CDR1 is SGHTA and CDR2 is FQGNSA. The CDR3 extends over 13 amino acids. V lost 3 bases and J 6 bases, leaving 11 bases between the germline ends. CDR3: CASSLRVDHGYTF. The CDR3 coding sequence is TGTGCCAGCAGCTTGAGGGTGGACCATGGCTACACCTTC. Using reference TRBV7-2 and TRBJ1-2 for the parts outside the CDR3, the full variable domain is GAGVSQSPSNKVTEKGKDVELRCDPISGHTALYWYRQSLGQGLEFLIYFQGNSAPDKSGLPSDRFSAERTGGSVSTLTIQRTQQEDSAVYLCASSLRVDHGYTFGSGTRLTVV.

This clone was counted a single time. V is TRBV4-1 and J is TRBJ1-4; D ambiguous. CDR3 length equals 16 residues. Germline loops: CDR1 MGHRA, CDR2 YSYEKL. V dropped 0 bases and J dropped 8 bases, with 16 bases sitting between them. CDR3 coding DNA: TGCGCCAGCAGCCAAGACTGGGGAGGGATTAACGAAAAACTGTTTTTT. This translates into CASSQDWGGINEKLFF.

CDR3 loop: CASSAGYNYEQYF. DNA for the CDR3: TGTGCCAGCTCAGCAGGGTACAATTACGAGCAGTACTTC. The chain joins TRBV18 to TRBJ2-7; D perhaps matches TRBD1 (5 bases). This CDR3 region has 13 residues. CDR1 KGHSH and CDR2 LQKENI come from the germline V gene. The V end was cut by 5 bases, the J end by 4 bases, with 12 bases between.

The rearrangement links TRBV4-2 to TRBJ1-5, with D maybe TRBD1 (6 bases). The germline V and J ends were trimmed by 5 bases and 2 bases, with 19 bases remaining between them. The CDR3 extends over 17 amino acids. Germline CDR1 and CDR2: LGHNA and YNFKEQ. CDR3 sequence: CASSTRSGENGNQPQHF. DNA of the CDR3: TGTGCCAGCAGCACCCGATCAGGGGAAAATGGCAATCAGCCCCAGCATTTT.

V gene TRBV25-1 combines with J gene TRBJ1-2; D is ambiguous. The CDR3 runs to 14 residues. V lost 3 bases and J lost 8, with 16 bases in between. Germline CDR1 is MGHDK and CDR2 is SYGVNS. This CDR3 reads CASSEGGRVGGYTF. The CDR3 nucleotides read TGTGCCAGCAGTGAGGGAGGGAGGGTCGGAGGCTACACCTTC.

The chain links TRBV5-1 to TRBJ2-1; 12 bases match TRBD2. V lost 0 bases to trimming and J lost 8 bases; unmatched junction nucleotides: 6. CDR3 length equals 16 residues. CDR1 SGHRS and CDR2 YFSETQ come from the germline V gene. The chain's CDR3 is CASSLGLAGVGDEQFF. DNA for the CDR3: TGCGCCAGCAGCTTGGGACTAGCGGGAGTCGGCGATGAGCAGTTCTTC.

The rearrangement links TRBV7-9 to TRBJ1-2, with D possibly matching TRBD1 (6 bases). The CDR3 is 13 amino acids. CDR1 and CDR2 from the germline V gene are SEHNR and FQNEAQ (reference sequence). Trimming removed 5 bases from V and 8 bases from J, with 15 bases in between. The CDR3 sequence: CASSITGFAGYTF. In DNA, the CDR3 is TGTGCCAGCAGCATAACAGGGTTTGCCGGCTACACCTTC.

The chain couples TRBV6-5 to TRBJ2-7, with TRBD1 as a possible D gene (5 bases). Trimming stripped 8 bases from V and 2 bases from J, with 13 bases between. CDR3 length: 13 residues. The germline CDR1 and CDR2 sequences are MNHEY and SVGAGI. The CDR3 coding sequence is TGTGCCAGCGGGGCTCGGCAGGCCTACGAGCAGTACTTC. This codes for CASGARQAYEQYF.

This clone was observed a few times. Here the CDR3 reads CATSRDPGMNTEAFF. As DNA, the CDR3 is TGTGCCACCAGCAGAGATCCAGGGATGAACACTGAAGCTTTCTTT. This chain connects TRBV15 to TRBJ1-1, with D tentatively TRBD1 (5 bases). This CDR3 contains 15 residues. V was pared by 0 bases and J by 0 bases, with 8 bases between. Germline assignment: CDR1 LNHNV and CDR2 YYDKDF (reference sequence).

The chain couples TRBV24-1 to TRBJ1-2; no clear D. The CDR3 totals 12 residues. Trimming pared 3 bases from V and 5 bases from J, leaving 6 bases between. Looked up from germline, CDR1 is KGHDR and CDR2 is SFDVKD. The CDR3 DNA reads as TGTGCCACCAGTGATCAGATATATGGCTACACCTTC. It translates to CATSDQIYGYTF.

The rearrangement links TRBV18 to TRBJ2-2; D remains unclear. This CDR3 has 12 residues. Germline values: CDR1 KGHSH, CDR2 LQKENI. The ends were cut back, 3 bases at V and 3 bases at J, with 2 bases in the middle. CDR3 DNA: TGTGCCAGCTCACCCTACACCGGGGAGCTGTTTTTT. Its translation: CASSPYTGELFF. The entire variable domain, with the rest obtained from reference TRBV18 and TRBJ2-2, is as follows: NAGVMQNPRHLVRRRGQEARLRCSPMKGHSHVYWYRQLPEEGLKFMVYLQKENIIDESGMPKERFSAEFPKEGPSILRIQQVVRGDSAAYFCASSPYTGELFFGEGSRLTVL.

The chain employs TRBV28 and TRBJ2-7; TRBD2 might be the D (5 bases). Germline CDR1 is MDHEN and CDR2 is SYDVKM. The CDR3 has 12 residues. The V and J ends lost 9 bases and 2 bases respectively, with 11 bases between them. CDR3 sequence (DNA): TGTGCCAGTCGGAGGCTCCCCTACGAGCAGTACTTC. The encoded protein is CASRRLPYEQYF.

Only one count was recorded for this clone. The J gene is TRBJ2-1, the V gene TRBV15, with D possibly matching TRBD1 (6 bases). This CDR3 has 15 residues. The germline V gene has CDR1 LNHNV and CDR2 YYDKDF (reference sequence). Trimming removed 3 bases at V and 3 bases at J, with 12 bases between. The CDR3 DNA is TGTGCCACCAGCAGCTTGAGGGGGAGCTACAATGAGCAGTTCTTC. Its protein is CATSSLRGSYNEQFF.

The CDR3 sequence is CASSQRTDKETQYF. The DNA for the CDR3 is TGTGCCAGCAGCCAACGGACAGATAAAGAGACCCAGTACTTC. This chain uses TRBV3-1 (or the pseudogene TRBV3-2) with TRBJ2-5; a weak D match, TRBD1 (6 bases). There are 14 residues in the CDR3. V lost 2 bases and J lost 3, with 10 bases in between. From germline, CDR1 is LGHDT and CDR2 YNNKEL (reference sequence).

The V call is TRBV2, the J call TRBJ1-6; 7 bases are a match to TRBD1. The J segment lost 10 bases and the V segment lost 4 bases, leaving 7 bases of the junction unmatched. Germline assignment: CDR1 SNHLY and CDR2 FYNNEI. The CDR3 covers 14 residues. The CDR3 is CASSGDRLLSPLHF. The CDR3 DNA reads TGTGCCAGCAGTGGGGACAGACTACTCTCACCCCTCCACTTT.

V is TRBV11-2 and J is TRBJ1-2, with 8 bases that match TRBD1. CDR3 length equals 13 residues. The trim removed 4 bases at V and 3 bases at J, leaving 1 base unmatched. Looked up from germline, CDR1 is SGHAT and CDR2 is FQNNGV. The CDR3 region has the DNA TGTGCCAGCAGCTACAGGGGGGACTATGGCTACACCTTC. This translates into CASSYRGDYGYTF.